These 27 T cell receptor beta chains were sequenced from one sample in a study of T cells in Graves' hyperthyroidism and ophthalmopathy (dated by TCRdb to between 2017 and 2020). The receptor library was made with multiplex PCR. Sequencer: Illumina HiSeq 2000. The TCR beta CDR3 regions were amplified from RNA transcripts. For the first round of RT-PCR on the TCR CDR3, the HTBI primer set was used together with the Qiagen OneStep RT-PCR kit. In TCRdb, the public reads were trimmed at Q25 with fastp and aligned with MiXCR, with productive beta chains retained. Each CDR3 protein gets just one entry, which takes the most common genes and DNA from the rows behind it. In all, the sample holds 530,000 or so distinct CDR3 sequences, and around 22% of those were seen once. 11% of the sample is taken by the ten largest. Material: blood. Source of these receptors: a woman aged 25 to 39 with Graves' ophthalmopathy.

This clonotype was seen ten or more times. This could be a read error, since a much larger clone is one nucleotide away. CDR3 residues: CASRVTLTGGNQPQHF. The CDR3 DNA follows: TGTGCCAGCAGGGTAACCCTGACAGGTGGCAATCAGCCCCAGCATTTT. The chain recombines TRBV6-2 or TRBV6-3 with TRBJ1-5; D is possibly TRBD1 (6 bases). The ends were cut back, 6 bases at V and 2 bases at J, with 17 bases in the middle. The germline V gene has CDR1 MNHEY and CDR2 SVGEGT. The CDR3 loop spans 16 amino acids.

This clonotype was seen a handful of times. This chain joins TRBV5-1 and TRBJ1-3, with 7 bases that match TRBD1. Germline CDR1 is SGHRS and CDR2 is YFSETQ. V gave up 4 bases and J gave up 0 bases; unmatched junction bases: 10. The CDR3 runs 17 residues. The CDR3 sequence is CASSPRDSRSSGNTIYF. CDR3 DNA sequence: TGCGCCAGCAGCCCCCGGGACAGCCGATCCTCTGGAAACACCATATATTTT.

This sequence joins TRBV6-1 and TRBJ1-2, with TRBD1 identical over 9 bases. The CDR3 consists of 16 residues. The germline CDR1 and CDR2 sequences are MNHNS and SASEGT. V dropped 2 bases and J dropped 3; count of bases not matched to a gene: 7. Here the CDR3 reads CASSESIGQGYYGYTF. The CDR3 DNA is TGTGCCAGCAGTGAATCGATAGGACAGGGGTACTATGGCTACACCTTC.

This clonotype was recorded many times. The chain uses TRBV6-1 and TRBJ2-7, with a possible D match to TRBD2 (6 bases). Germline V gives CDR1 MNHNS, CDR2 SASEGT. The length of the CDR3 is 12 residues. V lost 5 bases and J lost 5, with 10 bases in between. CDR3 in amino acids: CASSTGGDEQYF. The CDR3 DNA follows: TGTGCCAGCAGTACCGGAGGGGACGAGCAGTACTTC.

This clonotype was seen at least ten times. Since a much larger clone is just one base distant, this may be a read error. The V call is TRBV10-3, the J call TRBJ1-1, with D unclear. The V end was cut by 6 bases, the J end by 1 base, with 3 bases between. Germline lookup yields CDR1 ENHRY and CDR2 SYGVKD. The CDR3 length is 11 residues. The CDR3: CAIRTNTEAFF. The CDR3 DNA sequence: TGTGCCATCAGGACGAACACTGAAGCTTTCTTT.

This clonotype was recorded at least ten times. The chain is built from TRBV29-1 and TRBJ2-7; perhaps TRBD1 as D (6 bases). CDR3 length: 15 amino acids. CDR1 is SQVTM, CDR2 ANQGSEA, per germline. Trimming took off 5 bases at V and 3 bases at J, with 20 bases between the two ends. The CDR3 protein is CSVLTGRQEGYEQYF. CDR3 coding DNA: TGCAGCGTTCTTACGGGGAGACAGGAAGGCTACGAGCAGTACTTC.

This clonotype was recorded at least ten times. This rearrangement joins TRBV12-3 or TRBV12-4 to TRBJ1-5; D unresolved. The ends were cut back, 3 bases at V and 3 bases at J, with 9 bases in the middle. This CDR3 has 14 residues. The CDR3 DNA reads TGTGCCAGCAGTTTGACGACCTCCAATCAGCCCCAGCATTTT. Protein product: CASSLTTSNQPQHF.

V is TRBV28 and J is TRBJ2-7; tentative D call: TRBD2 (7 bases). Germline loops: CDR1 MDHEN, CDR2 SYDVKM. The CDR3 has 17 amino acids. V lost 3 bases, J lost 3 bases, and 21 bases lay in between. The DNA for the CDR3 is TGTGCCAGCAGTTTCCCCTTGGGAGGGGGTAATAGCTACGAGCAGTACTTC. Encoded protein: CASSFPLGGGNSYEQYF.

This clonotype has a count of ten or more. V usage is TRBV25-1 and J usage is TRBJ1-1; D is unresolved. There are 15 residues in the CDR3. The germline V gene encodes CDR1 MGHDK and CDR2 SYGVNS. V lost 1 base, J lost 0 bases, and 9 bases lay in between. CDR3 sequence reads: CASSESRQMNTEAFF. The CDR3 nucleotides are TGTGCCAGCAGTGAATCAAGGCAGATGAACACTGAAGCTTTCTTT.

The chain links TRBV24-1 to TRBJ2-7, with 9 bases lining up with TRBD2. The CDR3 has 18 amino acids. Germline CDR1 and CDR2: KGHDR and SFDVKD. The V segment lost 8 bases and the J segment 3 bases; nucleotides outside the gene matches: 19. The CDR3 spells CATTRSDVAGESFYEQYF. CDR3 nucleotide sequence: TGTGCCACCACCCGAAGTGATGTAGCGGGGGAAAGTTTCTACGAGCAGTACTTC.

The rearrangement links TRBV6-1 to TRBJ1-3; D gene unclear. Germline V CDR1 and CDR2: MNHNS, SASEGT. This CDR3 is 16 amino acids long. Trimming shortened V by 1 base and J by 4 bases, and 14 bases separated the two germline ends. CDR3 sequence (DNA): TGTGCCAGCAGTGAAGTTCACAGCGGCGACGGAAACACCATATATTTT. Residues: CASSEVHSGDGNTIYF.

The chain carries TRBV12-3 or TRBV12-4 and TRBJ2-5, with 10 bases aligning to TRBD2. There are 14 residues in the CDR3. The trim removed 4 bases at V and 5 bases at J, leaving 4 bases unmatched. CDR3 bases: TGTGCCAGCAGTTGGGGACTAGCGCGGGAGACCCAGTACTTC. This translates into CASSWGLARETQYF.

This chain connects TRBV7-8 to TRBJ2-7, with 9 bases aligning to TRBD1. V was clipped by 4 bases and J by 4 bases; unmatched bases: 11. CDR3 length: 16 amino acids. CDR1 and CDR2 (germline): SGHVS, FQNEAQ. In DNA form, the CDR3 reads TGTGCCAGCAGCTCCCGAACCGGGACAGGGCAATACGAGCAGTACTTC. Translated, it gives CASSSRTGTGQYEQYF.

This clonotype was picked up a small number of times. This sequence joins TRBV27 and TRBJ2-1, with TRBD2 as a possible D gene (5 bases). V lost 6 bases, J lost 1 base, and 16 bases lay in between. Germline V gives CDR1 MNHEY, CDR2 SMNVEV (reference sequence). The CDR3 has 16 residues. CDR3 sequence: CASSRAGVLSYNEQFF. The CDR3 DNA reads TGTGCCAGCAGCCGGGCCGGGGTCCTGTCCTACAATGAGCAGTTCTTC.

The table lists this clonotype with many counts. V is TRBV6-5 and J is TRBJ1-5, with TRBD1 as a possible D gene (6 bases). CDR3 length equals 14 residues. V gave up 7 bases and J gave up 3 bases, with 13 bases separating them. Germline V gene data show CDR1 as MNHEY and CDR2 as SVGAGI. The CDR3 spells CASISQGDNQPQHF. In nucleotides, the CDR3 is TGTGCCAGCATCTCACAGGGAGACAATCAGCCCCAGCATTTT.

This clonotype was seen ten or more times. The chain couples TRBV6-5 to TRBJ1-1, with D possibly TRBD1 on 5 matching bases. Trimming took off 0 bases at V and 5 bases at J, with 10 bases between the two ends. CDR1 and CDR2 from the germline V gene are MNHEY and SVGAGI. The CDR3 loop spans 14 amino acids. This CDR3 is CASSYSVSGTEAFF. The DNA of the CDR3 is TGTGCCAGCAGTTACTCGGTTTCAGGGACTGAAGCTTTCTTT.

Ten or more counts support this clonotype. V gene TRBV11-2 combines with J gene TRBJ2-5, with D maybe TRBD2 (5 bases). The germline gives CDR1 SGHAT, CDR2 FQNNGV. The CDR3 length is 14 residues. V was cut by 4 bases and J by 4 bases, with 13 bases left in between. Here the CDR3 DNA reads TGTGCCAGCAGCTCCGGTCGGGGAGTAGAGACCCAGTACTTC. As protein: CASSSGRGVETQYF.

This clonotype appeared a few times. The chain is built from TRBV19 and TRBJ1-1; D gene ambiguous. The ends were cut back, 6 bases at V and 1 base at J, with 6 bases in the middle. The CDR3 runs 12 residues. Germline V gene data show CDR1 as LNHDA and CDR2 as SQIVND (reference sequence). CDR3 coding DNA: TGTGCCAGTAGGGGATCGAACACTGAAGCTTTCTTT. Residues: CASRGSNTEAFF.

The V call is TRBV27, the J call TRBJ1-5, with D unclear. Germline CDR1 MNHEY, CDR2 SMNVEV (reference sequence). Trimming left V 6 bases short and J 0 bases short, with 9 bases between. There are 14 residues in the CDR3. Here the CDR3 reads CASSHDGSNQPQHF. The DNA for the CDR3 is TGTGCCAGCAGCCACGACGGTAGCAATCAGCCCCAGCATTTT.

In this sample, this clonotype turned up many times. The chain recombines TRBV7-3 with TRBJ1-2; D may be TRBD1 (6 bases). Germline assignment: CDR1 SGHTA and CDR2 FQGTGA. CDR3 length equals 13 residues. Deletions cut 5 bases from V and 1 base from J, with 8 bases between. The CDR3 DNA sequence: TGTGCCAGCAGCACGGACAGTAACTATGGCTACACCTTC. This gives the protein CASSTDSNYGYTF.

There are many counts of this clonotype. The chain employs TRBV10-3 and TRBJ2-7; D not resolved. Deletions cut 3 bases from V and 3 bases from J, with 6 bases between. Germline V gives CDR1 ENHRY, CDR2 SYGVKD. The CDR3 totals 12 residues. CDR3 sequence (DNA): TGTGCCATCAGTGAAAGGGACTACGAGCAGTACTTC. It codes for CAISERDYEQYF.

In its sample, this clonotype was seen many times. V and J are TRBV12-3 or TRBV12-4 and TRBJ2-5; 7 bases fit TRBD1. The J segment lost 5 bases and the V segment lost 3 bases, leaving 9 bases of the junction unmatched. This CDR3 is 15 amino acids long. CDR3 residues: CASSFRGGGRETQYF. For the CDR3, the DNA is TGTGCCAGCAGTTTTAGAGGGGGCGGAAGGGAGACCCAGTACTTC.

This clonotype has at least ten counts. The gene calls are TRBV7-8 and TRBJ1-5; possibly TRBD1 for D (5 bases). The ends were cut back, 1 base at V and 4 bases at J, with 11 bases in the middle. This CDR3 is 15 amino acids long. CDR1 SGHVS and CDR2 FQNEAQ come from the germline V gene. The CDR3: CASSLVGTANQPQHF. The CDR3 DNA reads as TGTGCCAGCAGCTTAGTGGGGACTGCAAATCAGCCCCAGCATTTT. The full variable domain, with the rest looked up from reference TRBV7-8 and TRBJ1-5, is GAGVSQSPRYKVAKRGQDVALRCDPISGHVSLFWYQQALGQGPEFLTYFQNEAQLDKSGLPSDRFFAERPEGSVSTLKIQRTQQEDSAVYLCASSLVGTANQPQHFGDGTRLSIL.

This clonotype was counted at least ten times. The rearrangement joins TRBV2 to TRBJ2-7, with 11 bases matching TRBD1. The trim removed 6 bases at V and 3 bases at J, leaving 4 bases unmatched. The CDR3 spans 14 residues. The germline CDR1 and CDR2 sequences are SNHLY and FYNNEI. This CDR3 reads CASRTDRGLYEQYF. The CDR3 DNA reads TGTGCCAGCAGGACGGACAGGGGGCTCTACGAGCAGTACTTC.

This clonotype showed up just a few times. The chain is built from TRBV20-1 and TRBJ2-7; TRBD1 aligns across 8 bases. This CDR3 is built from 14 residues. Germline CDR1 reads DFQATT; CDR2 reads SNEGSKA (reference sequence). Trimming took 3 bases from V and 2 from J; bases not matched to a gene: 6. The CDR3 loop is CSARGTGNPYEQYF. DNA of the CDR3: TGCAGTGCTAGGGGGACAGGCAATCCCTACGAGCAGTACTTC.

This clonotype was recorded at least ten times. The rearrangement joins TRBV20-1 to TRBJ2-5; D not resolved. Trimming left V 3 bases short and J 1 base short, with 12 bases between. CDR1 and CDR2 from the germline V gene are DFQATT and SNEGSKA (reference sequence). The CDR3 consists of 14 residues. The CDR3 loop reads CSASLLIRQETQYF. The CDR3 DNA reads TGCAGTGCTAGTCTCCTCATACGCCAAGAGACCCAGTACTTC.

This chain uses TRBV6-4 with TRBJ2-7; 7 nucleotides agree with TRBD1. Germline assignment: CDR1 MRHNA and CDR2 SNTAGT. J was trimmed by 1 base and V by 11 bases; bases with no gene match: 8. This CDR3 has 13 amino acids. CDR3 sequence reads: CASTGTASYEQYF. CDR3 bases: TGTGCCTCCACGGGGACAGCTTCCTACGAGCAGTACTTC.